This T cell receptor (beta chain) appears in the sequencing data of a study of T cell responses to AZD1222 COVID-19 vaccine. Whole-study findings and limits: Baseline serostatus was positive in only six AZD1222 recipients.

As for this clone: Its matching antigen is unknown.

The CDR3 contains 15 residues. CDR1 is ENHRY, CDR2 SYGVKD, per germline. V was shortened by 4 bases and J by 0 bases, with 12 bases between the two germline ends. Produced via immunoSEQ multiplex PCR; TCRdb's table is partial and in-frame only. The sample holds under 130,000 clones; around 94% are singletons and the top ten take more than 2%. Sample: peripheral blood, taken on day 0 of AZD1222 vaccination. The chain couples TRBV10-3 to TRBJ1-1; D remains ambiguous. The receptor's source is an adult in good health. CDR3 bases: TGTGCCATCAGTGGGGGATCTTCGATGAACACTGAAGCTTTCTTT. The encoded protein is CAISGGSSMNTEAFF.